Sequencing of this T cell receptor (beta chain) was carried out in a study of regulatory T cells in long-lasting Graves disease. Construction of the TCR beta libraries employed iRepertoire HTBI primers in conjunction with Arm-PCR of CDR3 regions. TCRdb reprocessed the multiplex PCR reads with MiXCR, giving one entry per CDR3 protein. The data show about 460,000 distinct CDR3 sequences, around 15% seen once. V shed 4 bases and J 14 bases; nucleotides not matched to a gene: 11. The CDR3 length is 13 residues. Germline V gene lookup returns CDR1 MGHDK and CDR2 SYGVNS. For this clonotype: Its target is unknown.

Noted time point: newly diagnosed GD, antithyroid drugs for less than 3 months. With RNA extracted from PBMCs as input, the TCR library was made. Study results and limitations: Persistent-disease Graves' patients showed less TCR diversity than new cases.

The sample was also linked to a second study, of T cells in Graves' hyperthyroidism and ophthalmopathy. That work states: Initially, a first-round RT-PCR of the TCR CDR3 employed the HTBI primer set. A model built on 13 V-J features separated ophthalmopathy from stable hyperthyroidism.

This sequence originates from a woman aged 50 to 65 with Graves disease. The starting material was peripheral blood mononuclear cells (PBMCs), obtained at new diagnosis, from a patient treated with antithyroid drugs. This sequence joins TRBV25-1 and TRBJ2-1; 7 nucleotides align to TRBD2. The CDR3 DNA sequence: TGTGCCAGCAGTGTATTGGGGGAGGGCCCGAAGTTCTTC. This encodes CASSVLGEGPKFF.